This T cell receptor beta chain was sequenced for a study of cytomegalovirus exposure and HLA in healthy donors. Whole-study results and caveats: Compared with the roughly 730-donor mean, an Asian-associated ancestry cluster reportedly had fewer N-insertions, according to a later analysis.

Primers: 60 Vbeta forward and 13 Jbeta reverse. Authors' methods: Tens of millions of unique TCR beta chains, 10 million to 13 million of them shared, were counted by a later analysis. Produced via immunoSEQ multiplex PCR; TCRdb's table is partial and in-frame only. Clonal size and the V and J genes are those of that table, whereas D and trimming came from the DNA. The table includes about 120,000 clones, nearly 65% detected once. The CDR3 extends over 15 amino acids. The V segment lost 7 bases and the J segment 1 base; nucleotides outside the gene matches: 5. The germline CDR1 and CDR2 sequences are SNHLY and FYNNEI. Points on this clone: The antigen is unknown.

This chain uses TRBV2 with TRBJ2-3; 10 bases fit TRBD1. This TCR was sampled from a man aged 35-49 years in good health and CMV-seropositive. Sample: PBMCs. The CDR3 coding sequence is TGTGCCAGCAAAGCCGGGACAGGGGGCACAGATACGCAGTATTTT. Its translation is CASKAGTGGTDTQYF.